The T cell receptor (beta chain) under discussion was sequenced for a study of lymphopenia after photon versus proton radiotherapy. Trimming shortened V by 4 bases and J by 0 bases, and 13 bases separated the two germline ends. Per germline, CDR1 SGHAT and CDR2 FQNNGV. The CDR3 extends over 16 amino acids. General observations from the study: Photon-treated patients lost naive T cells and TCR diversity; proton-treated stayed stable.

Using immunoSEQ multiplex PCR, the repertoire was profiled, and TCRdb retains in-frame clones only, with some absent. The profile covers over 50,000 clones, with around 86% appearing a single time and approximately 2% taken by the ten largest. For this clone: Its antigen is as yet unknown.

The rearrangement uses TRBV11-2 and TRBJ2-1; possible D gene TRBD2, 7 bases. Material: peripheral blood, obtained from a patient treated with photon-based radiotherapy. This TCR derives from a man aged 35-49 years with gastric cancer. The CDR3: CASSSGGGGSYNEQFF. The CDR3 DNA sequence: TGTGCCAGCAGCTCCGGCGGGGGCGGCTCCTACAATGAGCAGTTCTTC.